This record concerns one T cell receptor (beta chain) sequence. Its matching antigen is unknown. Specified time point: sample taken at primary tumor resection. Whole RNA was taken from tumor, nontumor lung or frozen PBMC; it was then sequenced unsorted. The data were taken from a study of spatial heterogeneity in lung cancer. Background on the study: Alpha-chain sequences were detected in numbers that were consistently lower than beta-chain sequences. TCR and UMI combinations that were unique each appeared, on average, more than ten times in raw reads.

The J segment lost 3 bases and the V segment lost 5 bases, leaving 5 bases of the junction unmatched. Germline loops: CDR1 MNHNY, CDR2 SVGAGI (reference sequence). The CDR3 extends over 14 amino acids. General study points: Tumor TCRs that were ubiquitous and expanded showed up in blood more at resection than follow-up.

A distinct unique molecular identifier was carried by each TCR cDNA molecule. TCRdb ran MiXCR on the 5' RACE reads and lists one entry per CDR3 protein. The data contain some 45,000 distinct CDR3 sequences, approximately 12% of them singletons. This receptor was taken from a female donor with early-stage non-small cell lung cancer. The chain recombines TRBV6-6 with TRBJ2-3; TRBD2 matches at 7 bases. Sequences were derived from PBMCs, sampled at surgery. The CDR3 region is CASSKRGITDTQYF. CDR3 DNA sequence: TGTGCCAGCAGTAAGCGGGGAATAACAGATACGCAGTATTTT.